This T cell receptor (beta chain) derives from a study of T cells in Graves' hyperthyroidism and ophthalmopathy. Turning to the study itself: Peripheral blood was drawn at first diagnosis, prior to all treatment.

The CDR3 is made up of 13 amino acids. V lost 4 bases and J lost 9, with 15 bases in between. Amplification of TCR beta CDR3 regions used RNA as the template. The HTBI primer set served for first-round RT-PCR of the TCR CDR3. From the multiplex PCR reads, TCRdb called clonotypes with MiXCR, one entry per CDR3 protein. The table lists approximately 32,000 distinct CDR3 sequences, about 50% of them singletons. This rearrangement joins TRBV12-3 or TRBV12-4 to TRBJ1-2; D not certain. This receptor was taken from a woman between 50 and 59 years old with Graves' hyperthyroidism that later progressed to Graves' ophthalmopathy. The sample consisted of blood. CDR3 amino acids: CASSYRPLDSYTF. CDR3 DNA: TGTGCCAGCAGTTACCGTCCCCTTGATAGCTACACCTTC.